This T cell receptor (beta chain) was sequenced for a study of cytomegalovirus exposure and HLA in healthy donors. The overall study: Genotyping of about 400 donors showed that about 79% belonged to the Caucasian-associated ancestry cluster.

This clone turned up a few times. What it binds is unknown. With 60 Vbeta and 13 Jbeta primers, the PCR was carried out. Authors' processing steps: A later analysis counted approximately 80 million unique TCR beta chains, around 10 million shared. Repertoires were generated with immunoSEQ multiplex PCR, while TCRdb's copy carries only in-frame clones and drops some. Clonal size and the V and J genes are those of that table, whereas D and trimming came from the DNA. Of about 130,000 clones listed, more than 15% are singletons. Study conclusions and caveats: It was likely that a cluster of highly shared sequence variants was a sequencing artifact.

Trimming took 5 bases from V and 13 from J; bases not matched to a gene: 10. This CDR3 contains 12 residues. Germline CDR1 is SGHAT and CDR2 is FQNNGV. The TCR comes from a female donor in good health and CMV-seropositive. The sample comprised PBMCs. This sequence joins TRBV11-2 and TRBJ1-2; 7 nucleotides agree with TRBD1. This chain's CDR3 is CASSPGTDVLTF. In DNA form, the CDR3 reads TGTGCCAGCAGCCCTGGGACAGACGTTCTCACCTTC.